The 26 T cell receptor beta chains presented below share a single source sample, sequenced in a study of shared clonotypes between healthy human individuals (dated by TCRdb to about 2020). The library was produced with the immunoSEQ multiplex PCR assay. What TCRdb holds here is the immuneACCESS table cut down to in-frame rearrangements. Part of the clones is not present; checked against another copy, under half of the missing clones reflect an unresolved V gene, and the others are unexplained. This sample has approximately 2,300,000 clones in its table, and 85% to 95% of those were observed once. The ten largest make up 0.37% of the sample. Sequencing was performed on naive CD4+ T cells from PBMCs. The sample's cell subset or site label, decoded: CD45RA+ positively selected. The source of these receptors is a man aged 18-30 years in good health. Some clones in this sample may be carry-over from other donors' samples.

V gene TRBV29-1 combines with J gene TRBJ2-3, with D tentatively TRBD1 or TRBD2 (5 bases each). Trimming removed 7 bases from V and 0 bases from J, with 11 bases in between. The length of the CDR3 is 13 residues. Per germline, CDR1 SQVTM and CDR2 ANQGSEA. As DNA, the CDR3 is TGCAGCGCCCAGAGGGGAAGCACAGATACGCAGTATTTT. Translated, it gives CSAQRGSTDTQYF.

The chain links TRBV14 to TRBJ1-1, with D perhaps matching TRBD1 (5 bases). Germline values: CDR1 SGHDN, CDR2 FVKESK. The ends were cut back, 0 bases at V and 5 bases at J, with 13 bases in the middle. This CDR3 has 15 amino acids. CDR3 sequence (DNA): TGTGCCAGCAGCCAAGATTACAGGTTGGGGACTGAAGCTTTCTTT. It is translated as CASSQDYRLGTEAFF.

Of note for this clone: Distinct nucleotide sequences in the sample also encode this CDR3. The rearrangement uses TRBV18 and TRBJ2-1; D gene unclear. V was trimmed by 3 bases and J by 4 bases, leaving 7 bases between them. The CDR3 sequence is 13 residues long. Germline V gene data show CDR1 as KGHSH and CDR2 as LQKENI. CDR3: CASSPDGYNEQFF. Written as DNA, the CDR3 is TGTGCCAGCTCACCTGACGGATACAATGAGCAGTTCTTC. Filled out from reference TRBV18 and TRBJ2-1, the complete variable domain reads NAGVMQNPRHLVRRRGQEARLRCSPMKGHSHVYWYRQLPEEGLKFMVYLQKENIIDESGMPKERFSAEFPKEGPSILRIQQVVRGDSAAYFCASSPDGYNEQFFGPGTRLTVL.

This CDR3 is CASSQYSGSNTDTQYF. CDR3 coding DNA: TGCGCCAGCAGCCAATATAGCGGGAGCAACACAGATACGCAGTATTTT. J is TRBJ2-3 and V is TRBV4-1, with 9 bases that match TRBD2. The CDR3 extends over 16 amino acids. J lost 2 bases, V lost 2 bases, and 5 bases had no gene match. Germline V gives CDR1 MGHRA, CDR2 YSYEKL.

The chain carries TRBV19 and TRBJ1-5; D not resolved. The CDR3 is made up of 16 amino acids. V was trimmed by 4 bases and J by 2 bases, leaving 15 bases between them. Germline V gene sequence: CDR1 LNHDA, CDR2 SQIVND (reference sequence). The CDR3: CASSKINSGGNQPQHF. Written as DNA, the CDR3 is TGTGCCAGTAGTAAAATAAACAGTGGCGGCAATCAGCCCCAGCATTTT.

The DNA for the CDR3 is TGTGCCAGCAGGCGGGACCGCACAGATACGCAGTATTTT. Its protein product is CASRRDRTDTQYF. The J gene is TRBJ2-3, the V gene TRBV7-2, with D perhaps TRBD2 (6 bases). The germline CDR1 and CDR2 sequences are SGHTA and FQGNSA. Trimming left V 6 bases short and J 1 base short, with 8 bases between. The length of the CDR3 is 13 residues.

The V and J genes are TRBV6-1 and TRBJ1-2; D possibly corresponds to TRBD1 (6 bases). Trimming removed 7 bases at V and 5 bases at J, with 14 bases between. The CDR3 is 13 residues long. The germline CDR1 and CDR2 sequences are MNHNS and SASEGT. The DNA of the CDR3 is TGTGCCAGCATACACAGGGTAGGGTATGGCTACACCTTC. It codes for CASIHRVGYGYTF.

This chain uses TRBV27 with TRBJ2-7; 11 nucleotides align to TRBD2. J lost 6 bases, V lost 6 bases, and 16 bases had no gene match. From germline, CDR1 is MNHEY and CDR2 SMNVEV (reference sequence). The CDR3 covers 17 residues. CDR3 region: CASSPGLAVGRTSEQYF. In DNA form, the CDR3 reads TGTGCCAGCAGCCCGGGACTAGCGGTGGGGCGGACGTCCGAGCAGTACTTC.

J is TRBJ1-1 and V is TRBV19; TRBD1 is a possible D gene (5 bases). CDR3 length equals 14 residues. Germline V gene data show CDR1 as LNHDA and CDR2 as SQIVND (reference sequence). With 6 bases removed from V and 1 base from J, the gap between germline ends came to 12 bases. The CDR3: CASRPWGGNTEAFF. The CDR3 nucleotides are TGTGCCAGTAGACCCTGGGGGGGGAACACTGAAGCTTTCTTT.

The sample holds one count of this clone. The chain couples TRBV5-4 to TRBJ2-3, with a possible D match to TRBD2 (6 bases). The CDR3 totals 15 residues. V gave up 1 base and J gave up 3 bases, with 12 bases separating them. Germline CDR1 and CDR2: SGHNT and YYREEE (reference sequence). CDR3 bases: TGTGCCAGCAGCTTGACCGGGGGTCGGACAGATACGCAGTATTTT. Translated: CASSLTGGRTDTQYF.

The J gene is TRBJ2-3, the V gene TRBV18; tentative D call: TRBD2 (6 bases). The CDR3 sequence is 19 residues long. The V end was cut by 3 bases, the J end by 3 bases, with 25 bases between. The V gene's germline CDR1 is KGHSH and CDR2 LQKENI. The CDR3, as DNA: TGTGCCAGCTCACCTACCGGCGGGGCGCGAGCTCGGCGGACAGATACGCAGTATTTT. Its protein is CASSPTGGARARRTDTQYF.

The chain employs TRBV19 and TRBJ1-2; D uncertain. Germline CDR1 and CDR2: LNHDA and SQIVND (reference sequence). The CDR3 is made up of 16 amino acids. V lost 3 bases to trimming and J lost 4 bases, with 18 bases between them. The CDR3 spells CASSINFSAGLYGYTF. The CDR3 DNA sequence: TGTGCCAGTAGTATCAATTTTTCGGCAGGACTCTATGGCTACACCTTC.

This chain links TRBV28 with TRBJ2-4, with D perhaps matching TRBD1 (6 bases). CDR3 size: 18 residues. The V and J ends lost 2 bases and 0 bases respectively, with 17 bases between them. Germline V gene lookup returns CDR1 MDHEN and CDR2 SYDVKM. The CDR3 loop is CASSLLKQGILAKNIQYF. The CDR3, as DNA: TGTGCCAGCAGTTTACTCAAACAGGGAATTCTAGCCAAAAACATTCAGTACTTC.

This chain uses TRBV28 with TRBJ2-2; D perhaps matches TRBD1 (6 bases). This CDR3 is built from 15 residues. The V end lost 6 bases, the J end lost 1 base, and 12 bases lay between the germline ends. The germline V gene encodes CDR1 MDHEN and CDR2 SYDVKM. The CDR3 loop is CASSVPGQNTGELFF. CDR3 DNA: TGTGCCAGCAGCGTTCCGGGACAGAACACCGGGGAGCTGTTTTTT.

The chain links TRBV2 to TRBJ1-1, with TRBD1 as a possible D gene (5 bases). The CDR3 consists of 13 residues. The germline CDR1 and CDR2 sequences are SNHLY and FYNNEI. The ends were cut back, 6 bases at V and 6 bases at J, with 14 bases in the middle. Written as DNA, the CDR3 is TGTGCCAGCAGGGTTTCAGGGTCCTCTGAAGCTTTCTTT. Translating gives CASRVSGSSEAFF.

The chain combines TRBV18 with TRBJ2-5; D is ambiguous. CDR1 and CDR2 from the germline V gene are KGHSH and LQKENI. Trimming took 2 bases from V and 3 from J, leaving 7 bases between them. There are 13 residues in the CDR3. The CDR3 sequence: CASSPTAKETQYF. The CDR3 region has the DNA TGTGCCAGCTCACCAACGGCAAAAGAGACCCAGTACTTC.

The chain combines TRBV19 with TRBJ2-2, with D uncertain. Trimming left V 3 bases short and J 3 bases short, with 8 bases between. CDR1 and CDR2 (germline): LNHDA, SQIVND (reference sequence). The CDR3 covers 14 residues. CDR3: CASSMHSHTGELFF. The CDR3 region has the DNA TGTGCCAGTAGTATGCACAGCCACACCGGGGAGCTGTTTTTT.

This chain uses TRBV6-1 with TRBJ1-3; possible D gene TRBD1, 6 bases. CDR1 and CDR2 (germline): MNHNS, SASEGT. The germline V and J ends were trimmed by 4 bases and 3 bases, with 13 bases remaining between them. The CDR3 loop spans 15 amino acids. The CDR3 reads CASSVQGNLGNTIYF. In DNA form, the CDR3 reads TGTGCCAGCAGTGTACAGGGTAATCTTGGAAACACCATATATTTT.

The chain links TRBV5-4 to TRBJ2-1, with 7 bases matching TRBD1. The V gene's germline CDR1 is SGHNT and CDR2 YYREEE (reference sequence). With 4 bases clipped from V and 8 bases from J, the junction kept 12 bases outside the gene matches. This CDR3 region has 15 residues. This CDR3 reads CASSPTGRVGDEQFF. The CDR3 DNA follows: TGTGCCAGCAGCCCGACAGGGCGAGTCGGTGATGAGCAGTTCTTC.

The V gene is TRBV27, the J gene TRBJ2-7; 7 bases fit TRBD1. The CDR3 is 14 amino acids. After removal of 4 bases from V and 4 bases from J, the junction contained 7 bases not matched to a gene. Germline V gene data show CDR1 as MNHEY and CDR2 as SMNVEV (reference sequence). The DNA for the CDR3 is TGTGCCAGCAGTTACAGGGACAGCCGGTACGAGCAGTACTTC. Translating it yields CASSYRDSRYEQYF.

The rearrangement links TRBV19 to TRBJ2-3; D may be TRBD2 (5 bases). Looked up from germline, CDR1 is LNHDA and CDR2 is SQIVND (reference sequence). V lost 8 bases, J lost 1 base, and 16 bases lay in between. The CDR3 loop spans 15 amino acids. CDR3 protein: CASSPRVKRTDTQYF. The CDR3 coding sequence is TGTGCCAGTTCCCCGCGGGTGAAGCGCACAGATACGCAGTATTTT.

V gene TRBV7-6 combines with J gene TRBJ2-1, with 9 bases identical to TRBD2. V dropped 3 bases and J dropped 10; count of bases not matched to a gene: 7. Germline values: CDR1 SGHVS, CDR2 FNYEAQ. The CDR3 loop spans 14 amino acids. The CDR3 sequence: CASSFVAGAVEQFF. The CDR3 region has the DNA TGTGCCAGCAGCTTCGTAGCGGGGGCTGTCGAGCAGTTCTTC.

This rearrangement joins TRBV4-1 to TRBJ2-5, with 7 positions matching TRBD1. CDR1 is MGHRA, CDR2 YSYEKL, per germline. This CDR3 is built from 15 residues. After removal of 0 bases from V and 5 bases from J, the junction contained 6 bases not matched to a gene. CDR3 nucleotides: TGCGCCAGCAGCCAAGATCGACAGGGTTGGGAGACCCAGTACTTC. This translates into CASSQDRQGWETQYF.

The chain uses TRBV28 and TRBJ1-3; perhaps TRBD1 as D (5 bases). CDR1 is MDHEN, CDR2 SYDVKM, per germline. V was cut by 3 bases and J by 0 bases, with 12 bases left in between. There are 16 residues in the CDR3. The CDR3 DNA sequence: TGTGCCAGCAGTTTTTGGGGGGTCGGCTCTGGAAACACCATATATTTT. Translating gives CASSFWGVGSGNTIYF. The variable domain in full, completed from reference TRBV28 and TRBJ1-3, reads DVKVTQSSRYLVKRTGEKVFLECVQDMDHENMFWYRQDPGLGLRLIYFSYDVKMKEKGDIPEGYSVSREKKERFSLILESASTNQTSMYLCASSFWGVGSGNTIYFGEGSWLTVV.

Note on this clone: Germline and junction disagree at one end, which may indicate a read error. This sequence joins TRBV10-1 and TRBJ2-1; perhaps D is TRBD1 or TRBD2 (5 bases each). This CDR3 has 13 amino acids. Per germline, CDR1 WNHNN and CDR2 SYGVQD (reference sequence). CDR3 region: CASSEWGRNGQFF. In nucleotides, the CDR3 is TGCGCCAGCAGCGAGTGGGGGAGAAATGGGCAGTTCTTC.

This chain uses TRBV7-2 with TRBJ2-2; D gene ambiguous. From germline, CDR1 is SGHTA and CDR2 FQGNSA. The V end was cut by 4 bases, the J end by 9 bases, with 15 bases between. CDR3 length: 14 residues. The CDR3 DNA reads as TGTGCCAGCAGCTACCGTCCTACTATCCGGGAGCTGTTTTTT. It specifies CASSYRPTIRELFF.